The 17 T cell receptor beta chains presented below share a single source sample, sequenced in a study of OX40 agonist ivuxolimab in advanced cancers. TCRdb's copy holds only in-frame clones and misses some; the assay was immunoSEQ multiplex PCR. Of roughly 70,000 clones in the sample, about nine tenths were seen once. Here the sequenced sample was CD4+ or CD8+ T cells sorted from blood, taken in a trial of the OX40 agonist ivuxolimab. All receptors come from an adult with an advanced solid tumor such as melanoma, head and neck, liver or kidney cancer.

This sequence joins TRBV6-6 and TRBJ2-7; no reliable D call. Per germline, CDR1 MNHNY and CDR2 SVGAGI (reference sequence). V shed 7 bases and J shed 2 bases, with 9 bases lying between them. This CDR3 spans 12 amino acids. For the CDR3, the DNA is TGTGCCAGCAAGGCGCAAACCTACGAGCAGTACTTC. It encodes CASKAQTYEQYF.

This clone was picked up a small number of times. The chain links TRBV5-1 to TRBJ2-7; D is possibly TRBD1 or TRBD2 (6 bases each). The CDR3 has 14 amino acids. V was pared by 4 bases and J by 6 bases, with 17 bases between. Germline-derived CDR1 and CDR2 are SGHRS and YFSETQ. The CDR3 is CASSPEGGLSEQYF. CDR3 DNA sequence: TGCGCCAGCAGCCCGGAGGGGGGCCTTAGCGAGCAGTACTTC.

The V and J genes are TRBV5-4 and TRBJ2-3; perhaps TRBD2 as D (5 bases). Germline-derived CDR1 and CDR2 are SGHNT and YYREEE (reference sequence). Trimming cost V 7 bases and J 3 bases, with 15 bases left between them. The CDR3 loop spans 14 amino acids. CDR3 sequence reads: CASAPGAVTDTQYF. CDR3 nucleotides: TGTGCCAGCGCTCCTGGAGCGGTAACAGATACGCAGTATTTT.

The V and J genes are TRBV28 and TRBJ1-1; no clear D gene. Deletions cut 3 bases from V and 7 bases from J, with 9 bases between. This CDR3 is built from 12 residues. CDR1 MDHEN and CDR2 SYDVKM come from the germline V gene. In DNA form, the CDR3 reads TGTGCCAGCAGTTTGAGGGTTAGTGAAGCTTTCTTT. Its translation is CASSLRVSEAFF.

The chain has TRBV5-6 and TRBJ2-1, with 10 nucleotides matching TRBD2. Trimming at V came to 1 base and at J to 10 bases, leaving 5 bases not matched to a gene. The CDR3 spans 14 residues. Germline lookup yields CDR1 SGHDT and CDR2 YYEEEE. CDR3 in amino acids: CASSLPSGGAEQFF. The CDR3 DNA reads as TGTGCCAGCAGCTTGCCCAGCGGGGGGGCCGAGCAGTTCTTC.

This clone was seen only a few times. The chain links TRBV7-2 to TRBJ1-5; D might be TRBD1 (6 bases). CDR3 length: 16 amino acids. CDR1 and CDR2 (germline): SGHTA, FQGNSA. V lost 1 base and J 7 bases, leaving 17 bases between the germline ends. CDR3 DNA: TGTGCCAGCAGCTTAGGGGCCGACAGGCTCCTGCAGCCCCAGCATTTT. It translates to CASSLGADRLLQPQHF.

The chain uses TRBV10-3 and TRBJ2-7; D is perhaps TRBD1 or TRBD2 (6 bases each). V dropped 8 bases and J dropped 0 bases, with 14 bases sitting between them. Germline V gives CDR1 ENHRY, CDR2 SYGVKD. The CDR3 spans 14 residues. Here the CDR3 reads CAICGDMNSYEQYF. The CDR3 nucleotides read TGTGCCATCTGCGGGGACATGAACTCCTACGAGCAGTACTTC.

The V call is TRBV10-3, the J call TRBJ2-3, with 13 nucleotides matching TRBD2. The CDR3 runs to 17 residues. The germline CDR1 and CDR2 sequences are ENHRY and SYGVKD. V gave up 4 bases and J gave up 3 bases; unmatched junction bases: 7. This CDR3 is CAISVAGTSGETDTQYF. The CDR3 DNA sequence: TGTGCCATCAGTGTAGCCGGGACTAGCGGGGAGACAGATACGCAGTATTTT.

This clone showed up just once. The CDR3 loop is CASSSPRGVKINEQFF. In DNA form, the CDR3 reads TGCGCCAGCAGCTCGCCGCGGGGGGTCAAAATCAATGAGCAGTTCTTC. The V and J genes are TRBV5-1 and TRBJ2-1; 8 positions agree with TRBD2. This CDR3 region has 16 residues. Germline trimming cut 3 bases from V and 6 bases from J; bases unmatched to any gene: 11. Germline CDR1 is SGHRS and CDR2 is YFSETQ.

The chain recombines TRBV11-2 with TRBJ1-1; D is possibly TRBD1 (6 bases). Germline V gene data show CDR1 as SGHAT and CDR2 as FQNNGV. The CDR3 spans 14 residues. Deletions cut 1 base from V and 5 bases from J, with 11 bases between. The CDR3 reads CASSLAPQGTEAFF. The CDR3, as DNA: TGTGCCAGCAGCTTAGCACCCCAGGGGACTGAAGCTTTCTTT.

The gene calls are TRBV25-1 and TRBJ2-5; TRBD1 is a possible D gene (7 bases). Germline assignment: CDR1 MGHDK and CDR2 SYGVNS. Trimming removed 2 bases from V and 5 bases from J, with 12 bases in between. The CDR3 contains 14 residues. The CDR3 protein is CASSEDPGGETQYF. The CDR3 bases are TGTGCCAGCAGTGAAGACCCAGGGGGGGAGACCCAGTACTTC. The whole variable domain, filled in from reference TRBV25-1 and TRBJ2-5, reads EADIYQTPRYLVIGTGKKITLECSQTMGHDKMYWYQQDPGMELHLIHYSYGVNSTEKGDLSSESTVSRIRTEHFPLTLESARPSHTSQYLCASSEDPGGETQYFGPGTRLLVL.

The CDR3 sequence is CASSPQVEYGYTF. The CDR3 nucleotides read TGTGCCAGCAGCCCACAGGTCGAATATGGCTACACCTTC. This rearrangement joins TRBV28 to TRBJ1-2, with a tentative D call TRBD1 (5 bases). The CDR3 has 13 residues. Trimming pared 6 bases from V and 5 bases from J, leaving 13 bases between. Germline V CDR1 and CDR2: MDHEN, SYDVKM.

This rearrangement joins TRBV18 to TRBJ2-7; D gene ambiguous. V shed 3 bases and J shed 2 bases, with 14 bases lying between them. The CDR3 loop spans 15 amino acids. Germline CDR1 KGHSH, CDR2 LQKENI. DNA for the CDR3: TGTGCCAGCTCACCGGGTGCCGGATTGACCTACGAGCAGTACTTC. This sequence encodes CASSPGAGLTYEQYF.

The chain joins TRBV2 to TRBJ1-5; D is unclear. This CDR3 has 15 amino acids. V was clipped by 1 base and J by 0 bases, with 7 bases between them. Looked up from germline, CDR1 is SNHLY and CDR2 is FYNNEI. CDR3 DNA sequence: TGTGCCAGCAGTGAAGGGGATAATAGCAATCAGCCCCAGCATTTT. This gives the protein CASSEGDNSNQPQHF. The complete variable domain, with remaining parts taken from reference TRBV2 and TRBJ1-5, reads EPEVTQTPSHQVTQMGQEVILRCVPISNHLYFYWYRQILGQKVEFLVSFYNNEISEKSEIFDDQFSVERPDGSNFTLKIRSTKLEDSAMYFCASSEGDNSNQPQHFGDGTRLSIL.

The rearrangement uses TRBV5-1 and TRBJ2-3; 8 nucleotides match TRBD2. This CDR3 has 17 residues. J lost 0 bases, V lost 3 bases, and 9 bases had no gene match. Germline V gene lookup returns CDR1 SGHRS and CDR2 YFSETQ. CDR3 region: CASSWGTSGGSTDTQYF. CDR3 in DNA: TGCGCCAGCAGCTGGGGGACCAGCGGGGGTAGCACAGATACGCAGTATTTT.

V gene TRBV5-1 combines with J gene TRBJ2-5; 8 bases align to TRBD2. V trimming: 3 bases; J trimming: 5 bases; junction bases outside the gene matches: 6. CDR1 and CDR2 from the germline V gene are SGHRS and YFSETQ. The CDR3 extends over 14 amino acids. The CDR3 region has the DNA TGCGCCAGCAGCTCCAGCGGGGGTGGGGAGACCCAGTACTTC. It specifies CASSSSGGGETQYF.

Only one count was recorded for this clone. The chain carries TRBV25-1 and TRBJ2-2; tentatively, D is TRBD1 (6 bases). CDR1 and CDR2 from the germline V gene are MGHDK and SYGVNS. The CDR3 is made up of 14 amino acids. Trimming removed 6 bases from V and 0 bases from J, with 8 bases in between. The chain's CDR3 is CASRQGSNTGELFF. The CDR3 nucleotides are TGTGCCAGCAGACAGGGATCGAACACCGGGGAGCTGTTTTTT.